Listed here are 16 T cell receptor beta chains from one sample, sequenced in a study of cytomegalovirus exposure and HLA in healthy donors. The primer mix had 60 Vbeta and 13 Jbeta primers. TCRdb's table, derived via immunoSEQ multiplex PCR, lists solely in-frame clones and lacks some. The profile covers roughly 120,000 clones, with around 80% appearing a single time and approximately 0.24% taken by the ten largest. The sequenced sample consisted of PBMCs. These receptors came from a man aged 45-65 years in good health and CMV-seronegative.

The chain joins TRBV5-4 to TRBJ2-2; D may be TRBD2 (5 bases). Germline CDR1 and CDR2: SGHNT and YYREEE (reference sequence). The CDR3 is 15 residues long. V dropped 3 bases and J dropped 7 bases, with 16 bases sitting between them. CDR3 DNA sequence: TGTGCCAGCAGCTCCCAAGGACTCTCAGGCGGGGAGCTGTTTTTT. The encoded protein is CASSSQGLSGGELFF.

This chain links TRBV5-1 with TRBJ2-5; the D gene is possibly TRBD2 (6 bases). The CDR3 is made up of 14 amino acids. V lost 5 bases to trimming and J lost 5 bases, with 16 bases between them. Looked up from germline, CDR1 is SGHRS and CDR2 is YFSETQ. The CDR3 region has the DNA TGCGCCAGCAGTTGGGACTTCACCCGGGAGACCCAGTACTTC. Translating it yields CASSWDFTRETQYF.

The table lists this clone with a few counts. Here the CDR3 reads CASSAGVSREKLFF. CDR3 DNA: TGTGCCAGCAGTGCGGGGGTCTCAAGGGAAAAACTGTTTTTT. The chain combines TRBV6-1 with TRBJ1-4, with a weak D call TRBD1 (5 bases). The CDR3 is 14 residues long. The V end lost 4 bases, the J end lost 8 bases, and 14 bases lay between the germline ends. Per the germline V gene, CDR1 is MNHNS and CDR2 is SASEGT.

This chain connects TRBV11-2 to TRBJ2-3; D unresolved. The CDR3 totals 14 residues. Looked up from germline, CDR1 is SGHAT and CDR2 is FQNNGV. V was cut by 5 bases and J by 4 bases, with 13 bases left in between. The CDR3 DNA reads TGTGCCAGCAGCCCCATGATGGCCCCAGATACGCAGTATTTT. Protein sequence: CASSPMMAPDTQYF. Drawing the rest from reference TRBV11-2 and TRBJ2-3, the complete variable domain is EAGVAQSPRYKIIEKRQSVAFWCNPISGHATLYWYQQILGQGPKLLIQFQNNGVVDDSQLPKDRFSAERLKGVDSTLKIQPAKLEDSAVYLCASSPMMAPDTQYFGPGTRLTVL.

The chain links TRBV7-8 to TRBJ2-7, with 9 bases identical to TRBD2. Trimming at V came to 1 base and at J to 2 bases, leaving 3 bases not matched to a gene. Germline values: CDR1 SGHVS, CDR2 FQNEAQ. The CDR3 sequence is 15 residues long. CDR3 amino acids: CASSLVASGAYEQYF. The CDR3 DNA reads as TGTGCCAGCAGCTTAGTAGCTAGCGGGGCCTACGAGCAGTACTTC.

V gene TRBV27 combines with J gene TRBJ1-2; 9 nucleotides align to TRBD1. Germline V gene lookup returns CDR1 MNHEY and CDR2 SMNVEV (reference sequence). Losses at the gene ends were 5 bases for V and 4 bases for J; bases not matched to a gene: 8. This CDR3 is built from 15 residues. As DNA, the CDR3 is TGTGCCAGCAGTCCCGGCGGGACAGGGACCTATGGCTACACCTTC. It is translated as CASSPGGTGTYGYTF.

The rearrangement uses TRBV7-9 and TRBJ1-2; D may be TRBD1 (5 bases). The CDR3 length is 13 residues. V was pared by 4 bases and J by 4 bases, with 10 bases between. Germline V lookup: CDR1 SEHNR, CDR2 FQNEAQ (reference sequence). The CDR3 nucleotides are TGTGCCAGCAGCTATTCAGGGCCCTATGGCTACACCTTC. The encoded protein is CASSYSGPYGYTF.

The chain links TRBV4-1 to TRBJ2-7; 11 bases fit TRBD2. The V segment lost 3 bases and the J segment 3 bases; nucleotides outside the gene matches: 1. Germline CDR1 reads MGHRA; CDR2 reads YSYEKL. CDR3 size: 14 residues. CDR3: CASSQGLADYEQYF. The CDR3, as DNA: TGCGCCAGCAGCCAGGGACTAGCGGACTACGAGCAGTACTTC.

V gene TRBV19 combines with J gene TRBJ2-7; D possibly corresponds to TRBD1 (5 bases). This CDR3 is 14 amino acids long. The germline V gene has CDR1 LNHDA and CDR2 SQIVND (reference sequence). V was cut by 5 bases and J by 0 bases, with 11 bases left in between. The CDR3 sequence: CASSPTGYSYEQYF. CDR3 DNA sequence: TGTGCCAGTAGTCCTACAGGATACTCCTACGAGCAGTACTTC.

This chain uses TRBV5-5 with TRBJ1-2, with D tentatively TRBD1 (5 bases). Trimming took off 0 bases at V and 7 bases at J, with 13 bases between the two ends. Germline V gene data show CDR1 as SGHKS and CDR2 as YYEKEE (reference sequence). There are 14 residues in the CDR3. The CDR3 DNA follows: TGTGCCAGCAGCTTGGTAGGGGTTGGCTCTGGCTACACCTTC. This gives the protein CASSLVGVGSGYTF.

The rearrangement uses TRBV10-3 and TRBJ1-4; 8 bases agree with TRBD1. The V gene end was trimmed by 3 bases and the J gene end by 1 base; junction bases not matched to a gene: 7. The CDR3 consists of 17 residues. Germline CDR1 is ENHRY and CDR2 is SYGVKD. CDR3 nucleotide sequence: TGTGCCATCAGTGAACCAGGGGGCGCAGGAACTAATGAAAAACTGTTTTTT. This gives the protein CAISEPGGAGTNEKLFF.

In this sample, this clone turned up a few times. The gene calls are TRBV4-1 and TRBJ1-6, with TRBD1 identical over 7 bases. V shed 1 base, J shed 7 bases, and the junction held 4 bases outside the gene matches. CDR3 length: 15 amino acids. Germline CDR1 is MGHRA and CDR2 is YSYEKL. As DNA, the CDR3 is TGCGCCAGCAGCCAAGTCGGCAGGGGGAATTCACCCCTCCACTTT. Translation gives CASSQVGRGNSPLHF.

The chain is built from TRBV6-1 and TRBJ1-5; the D gene is possibly TRBD1 (5 bases). Per germline, CDR1 MNHNS and CDR2 SASEGT. The CDR3 contains 14 residues. Trimming shortened V by 2 bases and J by 6 bases, and 11 bases separated the two germline ends. The CDR3 DNA reads as TGTGCCAGCAGTGAACAGGGTTGGGGTCAGCCCCAGCATTTT. It encodes CASSEQGWGQPQHF.

V usage is TRBV10-3 and J usage is TRBJ2-2; TRBD2 matches at 12 bases. Germline V gene sequence: CDR1 ENHRY, CDR2 SYGVKD. The CDR3 loop spans 17 amino acids. V trimming: 6 bases; J trimming: 1 base; junction bases outside the gene matches: 6. As DNA, the CDR3 is TGTGCCATCAGGAAGACTAGCGGGGGCCTGAACACCGGGGAGCTGTTTTTT. As protein: CAIRKTSGGLNTGELFF.

V usage is TRBV28 and J usage is TRBJ2-1; the D gene is possibly TRBD1 (6 bases). With 2 bases removed from V and 5 bases from J, the gap between germline ends came to 10 bases. Germline loops: CDR1 MDHEN, CDR2 SYDVKM. This CDR3 is built from 14 residues. CDR3 nucleotides: TGTGCCAGCAGTTTACCCGGGACACACAATGAGCAGTTCTTC. Protein product: CASSLPGTHNEQFF.

The V gene is TRBV7-2, the J gene TRBJ1-2, with 7 bases identical to TRBD1. J was trimmed by 4 bases and V by 4 bases; bases with no gene match: 6. Germline CDR1 is SGHTA and CDR2 is FQGNSA. This CDR3 spans 14 amino acids. Here the CDR3 reads CASSSPTGTYGYTF. The DNA for the CDR3 is TGTGCCAGCAGCTCTCCGACAGGGACCTATGGCTACACCTTC.